The 12 T cell receptor beta chains presented below share a single source sample, sequenced in a study of blood T cells in healthy people across ages. Alongside a J-beta primer mix, a sample-barcoded 5' primer served in a second PCR lasting about 7 to 11 cycles. MiXCR was run by TCRdb on the 5' RACE reads, yielding one entry per CDR3 protein. The table has about 1.7 million distinct CDR3 sequences, roughly 27% seen once. Material: blood. The receptors here all came from a woman under 40 in good health.

V usage is TRBV30 and J usage is TRBJ1-1; D is uncertain. Germline V gene data show CDR1 as GTSNPN and CDR2 as SVGIG (reference sequence). Trimming took 0 bases from V and 6 from J, leaving 11 bases between them. The length of the CDR3 is 13 residues. DNA for the CDR3: TGTGCCTGGAGTGTACAAGGTTCGCCTGAAGCTTTCTTT. Its protein product is CAWSVQGSPEAFF.

This chain connects TRBV3-1 to TRBJ1-1; possibly TRBD1 for D (6 bases). Germline V gene sequence: CDR1 LGHDT, CDR2 YNNKEL (reference sequence). CDR3 size: 16 residues. Trimming left V 5 bases short and J 1 base short, with 17 bases between. The CDR3 spells CASSRIQGLKNTEAFF. CDR3 coding DNA: TGTGCCAGCAGCAGAATACAGGGCCTGAAGAACACTGAAGCTTTCTTT.

This chain links TRBV7-9 with TRBJ2-5; 9 nucleotides align to TRBD2. Germline assignment: CDR1 SEHNR and CDR2 FQNEAQ (reference sequence). J gave up 1 base and V 4 bases, and 7 bases lay outside the gene matches. The CDR3 contains 16 residues. CDR3 sequence reads: CASSSPGLAFQETQYF. The CDR3 region has the DNA TGTGCCAGCAGCTCGCCGGGACTAGCCTTCCAAGAGACCCAGTACTTC.

This clonotype was found many times. V gene TRBV7-2 combines with J gene TRBJ2-3; no reliable D call. Looked up from germline, CDR1 is SGHTA and CDR2 is FQGNSA. This CDR3 comprises 12 residues. V was trimmed by 2 bases and J by 4 bases, leaving 4 bases between them. The DNA of the CDR3 is TGTGCCAGCAGCTTACAACCAGATACGCAGTATTTT. This codes for CASSLQPDTQYF.

V gene TRBV25-1 combines with J gene TRBJ2-2; D gene ambiguous. This CDR3 spans 13 amino acids. Germline loops: CDR1 MGHDK, CDR2 SYGVNS. Trimming removed 8 bases at V and 7 bases at J, with 14 bases between. The CDR3 sequence: CASAISPVGELFF. In DNA form, the CDR3 reads TGTGCCAGCGCAATATCTCCGGTCGGGGAGCTGTTTTTT.

CDR3 in DNA: TGTGCCAGCAGGGGACAGGGGGCCACTGAAGCTTTCTTT. Translation gives CASRGQGATEAFF. This chain links TRBV28 with TRBJ1-1, with 12 nucleotides matching TRBD1. The germline gives CDR1 MDHEN, CDR2 SYDVKM. V trimming: 6 bases; J trimming: 4 bases; junction bases outside the gene matches: 0. The CDR3 is 13 amino acids.

This clonotype was observed a handful of times. The rearrangement joins TRBV4-1 to TRBJ1-6; TRBD1 aligns across 7 bases. Germline V gene data show CDR1 as MGHRA and CDR2 as YSYEKL. This CDR3 spans 15 amino acids. Trimming at V came to 5 bases and at J to 6 bases, leaving 7 bases not matched to a gene. CDR3 DNA sequence: TGCGCCAGCAGCTCCCAACAGGGGAGTAATTCACCCCTCCACTTT. Translation gives CASSSQQGSNSPLHF.

V gene TRBV5-1 combines with J gene TRBJ2-3, with D hard to call. V gave up 7 bases and J gave up 2 bases, with 8 bases separating them. In germline, CDR1 is SGHRS, CDR2 YFSETQ. The CDR3 consists of 12 residues. CDR3: CASGQNTDTQYF. The DNA of the CDR3 is TGCGCCAGCGGGCAAAACACAGATACGCAGTATTTT.

The chain combines TRBV5-1 with TRBJ2-7; no clear D. This CDR3 is 15 amino acids long. Germline CDR1 reads SGHRS; CDR2 reads YFSETQ. V lost 4 bases to trimming and J lost 3 bases, with 17 bases between them. The CDR3 loop is CASSLSRNNIYEQYF. DNA of the CDR3: TGCGCCAGCAGCCTAAGTCGGAATAATATCTACGAGCAGTACTTC.

This clonotype was observed a few times. The V gene is TRBV6-5, the J gene TRBJ1-4; 8 bases agree with TRBD1. The germline V gene has CDR1 MNHEY and CDR2 SVGAGI. V dropped 5 bases and J dropped 5; count of bases not matched to a gene: 7. This CDR3 is 15 amino acids long. CDR3 DNA: TGTGCCAGCAGTGAACCCAGGGGGCGGAATGAAAAACTGTTTTTT. Protein: CASSEPRGRNEKLFF.

This clonotype has a count of ten or more. A much more abundant neighbour one base away suggests this may be a read error. V and J are TRBV6-5 and TRBJ2-3, with unresolved D. Looked up from germline, CDR1 is MNHEY and CDR2 is SVGAGI. There are 15 residues in the CDR3. The CDR3 nucleotides are TGTACCACTCGCCTTGTACTGAGGCGCACAGATACGCAGTATTTT. Encoded protein: CTTRLVLRRTDTQYF.

The V gene is TRBV20-1, the J gene TRBJ2-1, with unresolved D. CDR3 length: 13 residues. Trimming shortened V by 5 bases and J by 8 bases, and 16 bases separated the two germline ends. Germline CDR1 and CDR2: DFQATT and SNEGSKA (reference sequence). The CDR3 nucleotides are TGCAGTGCTCCTACTCGGACGCGGTATGAGCAGTTCTTC. Amino acids: CSAPTRTRYEQFF.